This T cell receptor (beta chain) was captured by sequencing in a study of blood T cell repertoires in COVID-19. Whole-study context: In each case, the material was cDNA or gDNA derived from T cells, B-cell-depleted T cells, or PBMCs.

Cohorts were assigned according to the clinical history that participants reported. Germline V lookup: CDR1 MGHRA, CDR2 YSYEKL. The ends lost 1 base at V and 7 bases at J; junction bases unmatched: 4. CDR3 size: 15 residues. The data were produced by immunoSEQ multiplex PCR, yet TCRdb's version contains in-frame clones alone and is incomplete. The sample shows about 210,000 clones, 86% of them seen only once. The sequence was collected from a man aged 35-49 years with acute COVID-19. The sequencing input was PBMCs or T cells enriched from blood (not recorded which). The rearrangement uses TRBV4-1 and TRBJ1-4, with TRBD1 matching over 9 bases. CDR3 region: CASSQGDRDGEKLFF. In DNA form, the CDR3 reads TGCGCCAGCAGCCAAGGGGACAGGGATGGTGAAAAACTGTTTTTT.